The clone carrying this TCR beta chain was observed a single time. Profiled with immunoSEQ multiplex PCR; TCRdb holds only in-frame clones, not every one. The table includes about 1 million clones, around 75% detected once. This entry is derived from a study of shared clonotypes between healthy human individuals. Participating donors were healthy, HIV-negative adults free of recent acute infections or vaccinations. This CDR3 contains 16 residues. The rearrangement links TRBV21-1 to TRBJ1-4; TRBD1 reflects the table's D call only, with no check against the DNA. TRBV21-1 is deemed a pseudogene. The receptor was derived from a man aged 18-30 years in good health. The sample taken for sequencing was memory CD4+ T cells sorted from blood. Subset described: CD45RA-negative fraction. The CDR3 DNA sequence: TGTGCCGGCAGCAAAGAACTCGGGGACAGGGGGGAAAAACTGTTTTTT. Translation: CAGSKELGDRGEKLFF.